The 32 T cell receptor beta chains listed next were all sequenced from one sample in a study of T cells in Graves' hyperthyroidism and ophthalmopathy. Amplification yielded TCR beta CDR3 regions, with RNA transcripts as the source. The HTBI primer set was used in a first-round RT-PCR of the TCR CDR3. TCRdb called the multiplex PCR reads again in MiXCR, with one record for every CDR3 protein. Of 400,000 to 600,000 distinct CDR3 sequences listed, around 15% are singletons. The source material was blood. These TCRs come from a woman in her 30s with Graves' ophthalmopathy.

The table lists this clonotype with a few counts. This chain uses TRBV6-1 with TRBJ2-2, with D perhaps matching TRBD1 (5 bases). The V end lost 7 bases, the J end lost 0 bases, and 12 bases lay between the germline ends. In germline, CDR1 is MNHNS, CDR2 SASEGT. There are 15 residues in the CDR3. CDR3 sequence reads: CASKPQGTNTGELFF. The CDR3 DNA follows: TGTGCCAGCAAACCCCAGGGAACGAACACCGGGGAGCTGTTTTTT.

The chain is built from TRBV20-1 and TRBJ2-7; TRBD2 is a possible D gene (5 bases). This CDR3 contains 11 residues. Deletions cut 6 bases from V and 4 bases from J, with 10 bases between. Germline CDR1 reads DFQATT; CDR2 reads SNEGSKA (reference sequence). CDR3 nucleotides: TGCAGTGCCAGGAGGTCTTACGAGCAGTACTTC. It specifies CSARRSYEQYF.

In its sample, this clonotype was seen many times. The rearrangement joins TRBV30 to TRBJ1-1; no definite D call. The CDR3 is 15 amino acids. Germline V CDR1 and CDR2: GTSNPN, SVGIG (reference sequence). The germline V and J ends were trimmed by 5 bases and 1 base, with 17 bases remaining between them. CDR3 DNA sequence: TGTGCCTGGTTGCGAGAGGGCTCTTCGAACACTGAAGCTTTCTTT. It encodes CAWLREGSSNTEAFF.

The chain uses TRBV4-3 and TRBJ2-7; possibly TRBD1 for D (6 bases). The V gene's germline CDR1 is LGHNA and CDR2 YSLEER. The CDR3 is made up of 16 amino acids. V gave up 0 bases and J gave up 0 bases, with 12 bases separating them. CDR3 nucleotides: TGCGCCAGCAGCCAAGATCATACAGGGAGCTCCTACGAGCAGTACTTC. It translates to CASSQDHTGSSYEQYF.

The chain uses TRBV3-1 and TRBJ2-2; D gene unclear. This CDR3 contains 12 residues. CDR1 and CDR2 (germline): LGHDT, YNNKEL (reference sequence). V was cut by 4 bases and J by 8 bases, with 8 bases left in between. CDR3 protein: CASSPAGGELFF. CDR3 coding DNA: TGTGCCAGCAGCCCAGCCGGGGGGGAGCTGTTTTTT. The full variable domain, in which reference TRBV3-1 and TRBJ2-2 provide the parts outside the CDR3, is DTAVSQTPKYLVTQMGNDKSIKCEQNLGHDTMYWYKQDSKKFLKIMFSYNNKELIINETVPNRFSPKSPDKAHLNLHINSLELGDSAVYFCASSPAGGELFFGEGSRLTVL.

This clonotype was counted many times. CDR3 in DNA: TGTGCCAGCAGGCCCATTGGGACAGATGAAGCTTTCTTT. This sequence encodes CASRPIGTDEAFF. The rearrangement uses TRBV28 and TRBJ1-1, with 7 bases identical to TRBD1. Germline CDR1 MDHEN, CDR2 SYDVKM. The CDR3 length is 13 residues. With V trimmed by 6 bases and J by 7 bases, 8 bases remained unmatched.

The rearrangement uses TRBV5-6 and TRBJ2-1, with D hard to call. CDR1 and CDR2 from the germline V gene are SGHDT and YYEEEE. Trimming pared 1 base from V and 0 bases from J, leaving 5 bases between. This CDR3 contains 14 residues. The CDR3 sequence: CASSLLLSYNEQFF. CDR3 in DNA: TGTGCCAGCAGCTTGTTGCTCTCCTACAATGAGCAGTTCTTC. Combining the CDR3 with reference TRBV5-6 and TRBJ2-1 gives the whole variable domain DAGVTQSPTHLIKTRGQQVTLRCSPKSGHDTVSWYQQALGQGPQFIFQYYEEEERQRGNFPDRFSGHQFPNYSSELNVNALLLGDSALYLCASSLLLSYNEQFFGPGTRLTVL.

The chain employs TRBV10-3 and TRBJ2-1; D is undetermined. The CDR3 runs 16 residues. Germline V gene lookup returns CDR1 ENHRY and CDR2 SYGVKD. Trimming removed 4 bases from V and 0 bases from J, with 13 bases in between. The CDR3 spells CAISGLTGASYNEQFF. DNA of the CDR3: TGTGCCATCAGTGGGCTCACGGGTGCCTCCTACAATGAGCAGTTCTTC.

This clonotype appeared many times. The V gene is TRBV20-1, the J gene TRBJ2-1; D remains ambiguous. Germline CDR1 and CDR2: DFQATT and SNEGSKA (reference sequence). The V and J ends lost 0 bases and 3 bases respectively, with 18 bases between them. The CDR3 runs 17 residues. CDR3 amino acids: CSARDPTSNSRYNEQFF. The CDR3 DNA follows: TGCAGTGCTAGAGATCCTACATCGAATAGTCGCTACAATGAGCAGTTCTTC.

The chain carries TRBV12-5 and TRBJ2-1, with TRBD2 matching over 11 bases. The CDR3 is 17 residues long. Germline loops: CDR1 LGHNT, CDR2 FRNRAP. V gave up 7 bases and J gave up 7 bases; unmatched junction bases: 15. The CDR3 DNA reads TGTGCTAGTGCCAAGGGACTAGCGGCCGTTACAGTGAATGAGCAGTTCTTC. This translates into CASAKGLAAVTVNEQFF. The variable domain in full, with the rest retrieved from reference TRBV12-5 and TRBJ2-1, is DARVTQTPRHKVTEMGQEVTMRCQPILGHNTVFWYRQTMMQGLELLAYFRNRAPLDDSGMPKDRFSAEMPDATLATLKIQPSEPRDSAVYFCASAKGLAAVTVNEQFFGPGTRLTVL.

There are a few counts of this clonotype. The V and J genes are TRBV6-2 or TRBV6-3 and TRBJ2-2; 12 bases align to TRBD2. V lost 3 bases to trimming and J lost 4 bases; unmatched junction nucleotides: 9. This CDR3 spans 18 amino acids. From germline, CDR1 is MNHEY and CDR2 SVGEGT. The CDR3, as DNA: TGTGCCAGCAGTTATTACCTAGCGGGAGGGCGCTCCACCGGGGAGCTGTTTTTT. Amino acids: CASSYYLAGGRSTGELFF.

The chain combines TRBV25-1 with TRBJ2-1, with D tentatively TRBD2 (6 bases). The germline V gene encodes CDR1 MGHDK and CDR2 SYGVNS. Trimming left V 9 bases short and J 2 bases short, with 17 bases between. The CDR3 runs 15 residues. The CDR3 DNA reads as TGTGCCAGTCGGGGGTGGCGGGAAGCCTACAATGAGCAGTTCTTC. It yields the protein CASRGWREAYNEQFF.

In its sample, this clonotype was seen a few times. The chain is built from TRBV11-3 and TRBJ2-7; TRBD2 aligns across 8 bases. There are 15 residues in the CDR3. Germline-derived CDR1 and CDR2 are SGHNT and YENEEA. V dropped 5 bases and J dropped 0; count of bases not matched to a gene: 6. The chain's CDR3 is CASSPGGGLSYEQYF. DNA of the CDR3: TGTGCCAGCAGCCCGGGGGGGGGCCTCTCCTACGAGCAGTACTTC.

This clonotype turned up a few times. This chain connects TRBV7-9 to TRBJ2-5; tentative D call: TRBD1 (5 bases). Germline V gene lookup returns CDR1 SEHNR and CDR2 FQNEAQ (reference sequence). The germline V and J ends were trimmed by 6 bases and 2 bases, with 19 bases remaining between them. There are 16 residues in the CDR3. This CDR3 reads CASSFEVQGQQETQYF. CDR3 DNA: TGTGCCAGCAGTTTTGAAGTCCAGGGTCAACAAGAGACCCAGTACTTC. The variable domain in full, completed from reference TRBV7-9 and TRBJ2-5, reads DTGVSQNPRHKITKRGQNVTFRCDPISEHNRLYWYRQTLGQGPEFLTYFQNEAQLEKSRLLSDRFSAERPKGSFSTLEIQRTEQGDSAMYLCASSFEVQGQQETQYFGPGTRLLVL.

Only a few counts were recorded for this clonotype. The chain employs TRBV9 and TRBJ2-1; the match to TRBD2 covers 11 bases. Trimming took 1 base from V and 3 from J; bases not matched to a gene: 3. The germline V gene has CDR1 SGDLS and CDR2 YYNGEE. The CDR3 is 16 amino acids. CDR3: CASSVLTSGIYNEQFF. In DNA, the CDR3 is TGTGCCAGCAGCGTATTGACTAGCGGGATCTACAATGAGCAGTTCTTC.

This clonotype has a count of ten or more. The chain couples TRBV13 to TRBJ2-2; no reliable D call. Germline CDR1 reads PRHDT; CDR2 reads FYEKMQ (reference sequence). V gave up 0 bases and J gave up 3 bases, with 5 bases separating them. The length of the CDR3 is 14 residues. The DNA of the CDR3 is TGTGCCAGCAGCTTAGGAACTTACACCGGGGAGCTGTTTTTT. The encoded protein is CASSLGTYTGELFF.

This clonotype was counted many times. The chain is built from TRBV4-3 and TRBJ1-6, with D perhaps TRBD1 (5 bases). CDR1 is LGHNA and CDR2 is YSLEER in the germline V gene. The V end was cut by 4 bases, the J end by 7 bases, with 23 bases between. The CDR3 is 18 amino acids. The CDR3 spells CASSRERPSGTQNSPLHF. The CDR3 nucleotides read TGCGCCAGCAGCCGAGAACGTCCTTCCGGGACCCAAAATTCACCCCTCCACTTT.

This chain connects TRBV10-3 to TRBJ2-2; 12 positions agree with TRBD2. The germline V gene has CDR1 ENHRY and CDR2 SYGVKD. This CDR3 spans 15 amino acids. V dropped 6 bases and J dropped 5; count of bases not matched to a gene: 4. The CDR3 here is CAISPTSGSTGELFF. The DNA for the CDR3 is TGTGCCATCAGCCCGACTAGCGGGAGTACCGGGGAGCTGTTTTTT.

On this clonotype: Just one base apart from a much larger clone, this may be a read error. The chain combines TRBV2 with TRBJ2-1, with 13 bases identical to TRBD2. This CDR3 is built from 16 residues. Germline CDR1 and CDR2: SNHLY and FYNNEI. The CDR3 protein is CASRGTSGISYNEQSF. For the CDR3, the DNA is TGTGCCAGCAGAGGGACTAGCGGGATCTCCTACAATGAGCAGTCCTTC. The whole variable domain, remainder taken from reference TRBV2 and TRBJ2-1, is EPEVTQTPSHQVTQMGQEVILRCVPISNHLYFYWYRQILGQKVEFLVSFYNNEISEKSEIFDDQFSVERPDGSNFTLKIRSTKLEDSAMYFCASRGTSGISYNEQSFGPGTRLTVL.

This clonotype came up a few times. The chain couples TRBV28 to TRBJ2-6; TRBD1 aligns across 7 bases. The CDR3 is made up of 14 amino acids. Germline trimming cut 8 bases from V and 2 bases from J; bases unmatched to any gene: 3. CDR1 and CDR2 from the germline V gene are MDHEN and SYDVKM. This CDR3 reads CASVQGAGANVLTF. CDR3 nucleotide sequence: TGTGCCAGCGTCCAGGGGGCTGGGGCCAACGTCCTGACTTTC.

This clonotype was seen only once. V and J are TRBV6-2 or TRBV6-3 and TRBJ2-7, with D perhaps TRBD2 (5 bases). Trimming stripped 5 bases from V and 6 bases from J, with 20 bases between. The CDR3 loop spans 15 amino acids. The germline gives CDR1 MNHEY, CDR2 SVGEGT. The DNA of the CDR3 is TGTGCCAGCAGTCTAACCTTTACTAGATCTGGCGAGCAGTACTTC. Its protein product is CASSLTFTRSGEQYF.

The gene calls are TRBV25-1 and TRBJ1-2; D possibly corresponds to TRBD1 (5 bases). V gave up 7 bases and J gave up 3 bases, with 21 bases separating them. This CDR3 contains 16 residues. Germline loops: CDR1 MGHDK, CDR2 SYGVNS. Written as DNA, the CDR3 is TGTGCCAGCAAAACCTCCTCGGCAGGGTCTTACTATGGCTACACCTTC. This codes for CASKTSSAGSYYGYTF.

V usage is TRBV4-3 and J usage is TRBJ2-3; 12 bases match TRBD2. The CDR3 totals 19 residues. The V gene's germline CDR1 is LGHNA and CDR2 YSLEER. J lost 0 bases, V lost 2 bases, and 9 bases had no gene match. CDR3 sequence (DNA): TGCGCCAGCAGCCAACAATCTAGCGGGAGGGCCACTAGCACAGATACGCAGTATTTT. Its translation: CASSQQSSGRATSTDTQYF.

The chain has TRBV6-2 or TRBV6-3 and TRBJ2-2; D perhaps matches TRBD2 (5 bases). The V end was cut by 10 bases, the J end by 1 base, with 16 bases between. There are 15 residues in the CDR3. CDR1 and CDR2 (germline): MNHEY, SVGEGT. This chain's CDR3 is CATRGFGQNTGELFF. CDR3 DNA sequence: TGTGCCACCCGAGGGTTCGGGCAGAACACCGGGGAGCTGTTTTTT.

This clonotype was seen a handful of times. The J gene is TRBJ2-4, the V gene TRBV18, with 8 bases that match TRBD1. With 8 bases clipped from V and 3 bases from J, the junction kept 12 bases outside the gene matches. Germline CDR1 and CDR2: KGHSH and LQKENI. The CDR3 contains 16 residues. Written as DNA, the CDR3 is TGTGCCAGCCCCCCTGGACAGGGTGGTAGCAAAAACATTCAGTACTTC. Translating it yields CASPPGQGGSKNIQYF.

This rearrangement joins TRBV6-1 to TRBJ2-4, with D unresolved. CDR1 MNHNS and CDR2 SASEGT come from the germline V gene. Between the trimmed V and J ends, which lost 1 base and 3 bases, there was a span of 7 bases. CDR3 length equals 14 residues. CDR3 sequence: CASSEGTGKNIQYF. As DNA, the CDR3 is TGTGCCAGCAGTGAAGGGACGGGCAAAAACATTCAGTACTTC.

This clonotype has a handful of counts. V gene TRBV6-1 combines with J gene TRBJ1-2; possibly TRBD1 for D (6 bases). The CDR3 spans 13 residues. Per the germline V gene, CDR1 is MNHNS and CDR2 is SASEGT. V was trimmed by 6 bases and J by 5 bases, leaving 13 bases between them. CDR3: CASSIRGEYGYTF. In DNA, the CDR3 is TGTGCCAGCAGCATCAGGGGCGAGTATGGCTACACCTTC.

There are a few counts of this clonotype. The rearrangement links TRBV2 to TRBJ2-2; D unclear. Trimming pared 7 bases from V and 6 bases from J, leaving 15 bases between. CDR1 SNHLY and CDR2 FYNNEI come from the germline V gene. The CDR3 totals 14 residues. This CDR3 is CASTPLVTPGELFF. In DNA form, the CDR3 reads TGTGCCAGCACCCCCCTAGTGACCCCCGGGGAGCTGTTTTTT.

This clonotype was observed many times. The gene calls are TRBV4-3 and TRBJ2-1; D is perhaps TRBD2 (6 bases). The V end lost 4 bases, the J end lost 5 bases, and 18 bases lay between the germline ends. The CDR3 is 16 residues long. Per the germline V gene, CDR1 is LGHNA and CDR2 is YSLEER. The CDR3 reads CASSPNNREWHNEQFF. The CDR3 nucleotides read TGCGCCAGCAGCCCCAACAACCGGGAGTGGCACAATGAGCAGTTCTTC.

The chain combines TRBV4-2 with TRBJ2-7; 7 bases are a match to TRBD2. This CDR3 has 18 amino acids. The J segment lost 2 bases and the V segment lost 0 bases, leaving 13 bases of the junction unmatched. Germline CDR1 reads LGHNA; CDR2 reads YNFKEQ. The CDR3 sequence is CASSQDTVPRESPYEQYF. The CDR3 bases are TGTGCCAGCAGCCAAGATACTGTCCCGCGGGAGAGTCCCTACGAGCAGTACTTC.

This clonotype was seen many times. J is TRBJ1-5 and V is TRBV20-1, with TRBD1 matching 7 bases. The CDR3 length is 13 residues. Germline V gene data show CDR1 as DFQATT and CDR2 as SNEGSKA (reference sequence). The junction had 4 bases not matched to a gene; V was cut back by 4 bases and J by 4 bases. In DNA, the CDR3 is TGCAGTGCTACCGGGACAGCAAATCAGCCCCAGCATTTT. It yields the protein CSATGTANQPQHF.

At least ten counts were recorded for this clonotype. This chain joins TRBV20-1 and TRBJ1-2; 8 bases agree with TRBD1. Germline lookup yields CDR1 DFQATT and CDR2 SNEGSKA (reference sequence). V gave up 6 bases and J gave up 3 bases; unmatched junction bases: 3. CDR3 size: 12 residues. The DNA for the CDR3 is TGCAGTGCACCGGACAGGGACTATGGCTACACCTTC. Translated, it gives CSAPDRDYGYTF.